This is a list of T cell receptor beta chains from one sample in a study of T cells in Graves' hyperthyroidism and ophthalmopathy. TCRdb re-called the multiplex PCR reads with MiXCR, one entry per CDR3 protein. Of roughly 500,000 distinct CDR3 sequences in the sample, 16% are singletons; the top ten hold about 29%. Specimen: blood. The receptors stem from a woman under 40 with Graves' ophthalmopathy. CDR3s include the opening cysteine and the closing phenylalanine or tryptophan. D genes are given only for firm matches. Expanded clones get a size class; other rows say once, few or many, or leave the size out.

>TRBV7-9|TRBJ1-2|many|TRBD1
TGTGCCAGCAGCTTTGGACAGGATCACTACACCTTC
CASSFGQDHYTF
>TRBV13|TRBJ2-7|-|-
TGTGCCAGCAGCCGCGACAGGGGGCCTAGCGGGAGGAGTGGGGAGCAGTACTTC
CASSRDRGPSGRSGEQYF
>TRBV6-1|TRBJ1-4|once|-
TGTGCCAGCAGTCGAGACAGCGGTAATGAAAAACTGTTTTTT
CASSRDSGNEKLFF
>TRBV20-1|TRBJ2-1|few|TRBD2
TGCAGTGCTTCACCTAGCGGGACATCCCCCGGTGAGCAGTTCTTC
CSASPSGTSPGEQFF
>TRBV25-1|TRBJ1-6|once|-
TGTGCCAGCAGTGGGGAGCTATGGTCCTATAATTCACCCCTCCACTTT
CASSGELWSYNSPLHF
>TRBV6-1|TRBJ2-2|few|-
TGTGCCAGCAGTTGGACTACAGCGGGCACCGGGGAGCTGTTTTTT
CASSWTTAGTGELFF
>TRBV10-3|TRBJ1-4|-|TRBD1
TGTGCCACCGGACAGGGGACCGCTAATGAAAAACTGTTTTTT
CATGQGTANEKLFF
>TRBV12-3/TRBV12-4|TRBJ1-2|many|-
TGTGCCAGCAGCCCTGTGGGGGGGGGGGGCGGCTACACCTTC
CASSPVGGGGGYTF
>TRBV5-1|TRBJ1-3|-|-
TGCGCCAGCAGCCTAGACAGCTCTGGAAACACCATATATTTT
CASSLDSSGNTIYF
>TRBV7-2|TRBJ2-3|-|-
TGTGCCAGCAGAATAGTGGGCACAGATACGCAGTATTTT
CASRIVGTDTQYF
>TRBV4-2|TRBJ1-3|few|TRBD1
TGTGCCAGCAGCCAGCCCGGGACAGGGGGCGCTTCGGGAAACACCATATATTTT
CASSQPGTGGASGNTIYF
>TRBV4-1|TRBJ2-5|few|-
TGCGCCAGCAGCCAAGGGGAGTACCAAGAGACCCAGTACTTC
CASSQGEYQETQYF
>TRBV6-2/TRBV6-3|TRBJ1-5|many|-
TGTGCCAGCAGTTCGTCGGGACCACCCCAGCATTTT
CASSSSGPPQHF
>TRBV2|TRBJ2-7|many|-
TGTGCCAGCAGTGAAGAGGGGGGCGCCTACGAGCAGTACTTC
CASSEEGGAYEQYF
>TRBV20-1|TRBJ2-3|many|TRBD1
TGCAGTGCTAGTGGAGGACAGGGGATTAGGACAGATACGCAGTATTTT
CSASGGQGIRTDTQYF
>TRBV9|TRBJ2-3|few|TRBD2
TGTGCCAGCAGCGTAGAGAGCGGGGGTACTAGCACAGATACGCAGTATTTT
CASSVESGGTSTDTQYF
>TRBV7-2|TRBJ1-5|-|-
TGTGCCAGCAGCGACCAGGGCGCTCAGCCCCAGCATTTT
CASSDQGAQPQHF
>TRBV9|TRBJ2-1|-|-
TGTGCCAGCAGCCCTAGAGGAGGGGACAGCTCCTACAATGAGCAGTTCTTC
CASSPRGGDSSYNEQFF
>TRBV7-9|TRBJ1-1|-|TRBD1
TGTGCCAGCAGCGGGACAGGGGGCACAGACACTGAAGCTTTCTTT
CASSGTGGTDTEAFF
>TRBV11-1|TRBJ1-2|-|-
TGTGCCAGCAGCTTAACGGACAGAAACTATGGCTACACCTTC
CASSLTDRNYGYTF
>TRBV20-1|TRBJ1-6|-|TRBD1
TGCAGTGCTAGAGGGGGCTTCGGGACAGGGACCTCACCCCTCCACTTT
CSARGGFGTGTSPLHF
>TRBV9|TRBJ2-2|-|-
TGTGCCAGCAGCGTAGGGGACATCACCGGGGAGCTGTTTTTT
CASSVGDITGELFF
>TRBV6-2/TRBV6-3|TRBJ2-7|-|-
TGTGCCAGCAGTTACCAGGACAACTCCTACGAGCAGTACTTC
CASSYQDNSYEQYF
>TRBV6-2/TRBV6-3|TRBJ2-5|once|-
TGTGCCAGCAGTTACGTGGGGACGGTCGAGACCCAGCACTTC
CASSYVGTVETQHF
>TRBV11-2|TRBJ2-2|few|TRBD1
TGTGCCAGCAGTCCCATGCTGGGACAGGGACCCACTTTT
CASSPMLGQGPTF
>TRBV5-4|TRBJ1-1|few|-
TGTGCCAGCAGCCTGCTCGGGGCGGACACTGAAGCTTTCTTT
CASSLLGADTEAFF
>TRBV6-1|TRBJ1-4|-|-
TGTGCCAGCAGTACAGGAGCGGAACTGTTTTTT
CASSTGAELFF
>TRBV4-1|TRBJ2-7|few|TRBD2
TGCGCCAGCAGCCAACCGACTAGCGGGATGAGTGGAGAGCAGTACTTC
CASSQPTSGMSGEQYF
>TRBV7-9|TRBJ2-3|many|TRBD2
TGTGCCAGCAGCTGGATAGCGGGAGAGGGCACAGATACGCAGTATTTT
CASSWIAGEGTDTQYF
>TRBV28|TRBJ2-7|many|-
TGTGCCAGCAGTCTGACAATACAGGGATGGGAGCAGTACTTC
CASSLTIQGWEQYF
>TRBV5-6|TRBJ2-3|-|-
TGTGCCAGCAGCTTGGCGCCAGTTAGCACAGATACGCAGTATTTT
CASSLAPVSTDTQYF
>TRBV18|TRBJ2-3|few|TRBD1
TGTGCCAGCTCACAAGGACAGGGGTTAGATACGCAGTATTTT
CASSQGQGLDTQYF
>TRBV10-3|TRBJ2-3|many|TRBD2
TGTGCCGCAGCATACCGGGGGGATGGCGCAGATACGCAGTATTTT
CAAAYRGDGADTQYF
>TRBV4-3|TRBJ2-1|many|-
TGCGCCAGCAGCCAAGAGAATAGACGAGAAAATGAGCAGTTCTTC
CASSQENRRENEQFF
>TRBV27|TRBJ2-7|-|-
TGTGCCAGCAGTTACCAAAGACCCTACGAGCAGTACTTC
CASSYQRPYEQYF
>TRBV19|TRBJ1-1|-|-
TGTGCCAGTAGTATCTATGGGAAGGGCACTGAAGCTTTCTTT
CASSIYGKGTEAFF
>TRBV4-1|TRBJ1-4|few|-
TGCGCCAGCAGCCAGGCGGCAGAGAAACTGTTTTTT
CASSQAAEKLFF
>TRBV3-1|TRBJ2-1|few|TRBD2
TGTGCCAGCAGCCACGAAGCGGGAGGGCAGTTCTTC
CASSHEAGGQFF
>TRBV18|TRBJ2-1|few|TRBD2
TGTGCCAGCTCACCAATGCGGGAGAGGGATGAGCAGTTCTTC
CASSPMRERDEQFF
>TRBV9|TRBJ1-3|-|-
TGTGCCAGCAGCGCCCTAGGGATTGCCTCTGGAAACACCATATATTTT
CASSALGIASGNTIYF
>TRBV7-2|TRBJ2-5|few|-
TGTGCCAGCAGCTTAGACCCCCGCAGGGAGACCCAGTACTTC
CASSLDPRRETQYF
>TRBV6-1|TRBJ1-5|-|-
TGTGCCAGCAGTGAAGCAGGGTTCAGTCAGCCCCAGCATTTT
CASSEAGFSQPQHF
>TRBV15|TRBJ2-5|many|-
TGTGCCACCAGCAGAGATCGGGGAGGAGAGACCCAGTACTTC
CATSRDRGGETQYF
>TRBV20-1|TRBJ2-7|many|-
TGCAGTGCTAGAGATAGGCGCGAGCAGTACTTC
CSARDRREQYF
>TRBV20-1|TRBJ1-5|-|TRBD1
TGCAGTGCGCCAGAGGGGGCATATAGCAATCAGCCCCAGCATTTT
CSAPEGAYSNQPQHF
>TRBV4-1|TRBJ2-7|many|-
TGTGCCAGCAGCCAAGTCGGGGGCTCCTACGAGCAGTACTTC
CASSQVGGSYEQYF
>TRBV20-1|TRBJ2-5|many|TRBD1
TGCAGTGGCTCCGTCGTCGCGACAGGGGCTCAAGAGACCCAGTACTTC
CSGSVVATGAQETQYF
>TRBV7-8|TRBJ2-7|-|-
TGTGCCAGCAGCCCGCAGGGGGGCTCCTACGAGCAGTACTTC
CASSPQGGSYEQYF
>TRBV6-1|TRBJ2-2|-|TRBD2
TGTGCCAGCCTCCTAGCGGGCACCGGGGAGCTGTTTTTT
CASLLAGTGELFF
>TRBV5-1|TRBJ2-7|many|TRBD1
TGCGCCAGCAGCTTGGAAGGGACAGTCGGGTACGAGCAGTACTTC
CASSLEGTVGYEQYF
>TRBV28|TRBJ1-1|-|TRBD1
TGTGCCGTGGGACAGGCGGACACTGAAGCTTTCTTT
CAVGQADTEAFF